The sequence of this T cell receptor (beta chain) was determined in a study of CD8 T cells in ankylosing spondylitis. General study points: A TCR beta motif of eight highly homologous variants appeared characteristic of ankylosing spondylitis blood.

Points on this clonotype: No antigen is known for it.

Trimming cost V 1 base and J 9 bases, with 10 bases left between them. Germline CDR1 is SGHTA and CDR2 is FQGNSA. This CDR3 spans 13 amino acids. TCRdb processed the 5' RACE reads anew with MiXCR; each CDR3 protein has one entry. The sample has 300,000 to 350,000 distinct CDR3 sequences, approximately 10% seen once. The origin of this receptor is a female donor with ankylosing spondylitis or in good health (not recorded which). The sample consisted of blood, either unsorted or a sorted T cell fraction (not recorded which). The chain joins TRBV7-2 to TRBJ2-1; D is possibly TRBD1 (6 bases). CDR3 in amino acids: CASSLEGGSEQFF. For the CDR3, the DNA is TGTGCCAGCAGCTTAGAAGGGGGTAGTGAGCAGTTCTTC.